Below, 3 T cell receptor beta chains from the same sample are listed, as sequenced in a study of cytomegalovirus exposure and HLA in healthy donors. Primers for the PCR totalled 60 Vbeta and 13 Jbeta. Produced via immunoSEQ multiplex PCR; TCRdb's table is partial and in-frame only. The sample shows under 200,000 clones, 68% of them seen only once. The sample comprised PBMCs. The source of these receptors is a man aged 50 or older in good health and CMV-seronegative.

The genes are TRBV7-9 and TRBJ1-1; TRBD1 is a possible D gene (5 bases). The CDR3 totals 13 residues. Germline V gives CDR1 SEHNR, CDR2 FQNEAQ (reference sequence). Trimming left V 5 bases short and J 1 base short, with 8 bases between. CDR3 amino acids: CASSATENTEAFF. The CDR3 nucleotides are TGTGCCAGCAGCGCGACAGAGAACACTGAAGCTTTCTTT.

The table lists this clone with a count of one. The rearrangement links TRBV5-6 to TRBJ2-7; tentative D call: TRBD2 (6 bases). Trimming took 0 bases from V and 5 from J, leaving 9 bases between them. Germline-derived CDR1 and CDR2 are SGHDT and YYEEEE. The CDR3 has 13 amino acids. The CDR3 sequence is CASSLGTTDEQYF. The CDR3 DNA is TGTGCCAGCAGCTTGGGGACTACAGACGAGCAGTACTTC.

The genes are TRBV7-9 and TRBJ2-7, with 7 bases fitting TRBD2. V shed 5 bases and J 7 bases; nucleotides not matched to a gene: 14. Germline lookup yields CDR1 SEHNR and CDR2 FQNEAQ (reference sequence). This CDR3 spans 15 amino acids. The CDR3 DNA reads TGTGCCAGCAGCGGGGTAGGAGGGGAGGGTTTGGAGCAGTACTTC. It encodes CASSGVGGEGLEQYF.